Presented here are 18 T cell receptor beta chains from one specimen sequenced in a study of blood T cell repertoires in COVID-19. Measured with immunoSEQ multiplex PCR; TCRdb has only the in-frame clones, and not every one. Found here are about 77,000 clones, 80% of them singletons; the top ten hold 4% to 6%. The sample was peripheral blood. These receptors all stem from a woman between 65 and 79 years old with acute or convalescent COVID-19.

This clone was observed a few times. One end of the junction is discordant with germline, which a read error may explain. The V and J genes are TRBV7-8 and TRBJ1-6, with 7 positions matching TRBD1. This CDR3 is built from 17 residues. The germline V gene encodes CDR1 SGHVS and CDR2 FQNEAQ. The CDR3 reads CASSLVGGTAYSSPLHF. CDR3 nucleotides: TGTGCCAGCAGCTTAGTGGGCGGGACAGCTTATAGTTCACCCCTCCACTTT.

The chain employs TRBV5-4 and TRBJ2-1, with 9 bases matching TRBD2. CDR3 length: 17 residues. Germline V gene sequence: CDR1 SGHNT, CDR2 YYREEE (reference sequence). Unmatched junction bases numbered 11, after V lost 0 bases and J lost 7 bases. CDR3 region: CASSLGFAGGRRNEQFF. The CDR3 bases are TGTGCCAGCAGCTTGGGGTTTGCGGGGGGGCGAAGGAATGAGCAGTTCTTC.

The chain joins TRBV6-2 or TRBV6-3 to TRBJ1-2; D is ambiguous. CDR1 is MNHEY and CDR2 is SVGEGT in the germline V gene. This CDR3 comprises 13 residues. Trimming pared 4 bases from V and 3 bases from J, leaving 9 bases between. The CDR3 region has the DNA TGTGCCAGCAGTTCGATCAGCGACTATGGCTACACCTTC. This sequence encodes CASSSISDYGYTF.

The rearrangement joins TRBV7-8 to TRBJ2-1; TRBD2 agrees at 13 bases. This CDR3 contains 16 residues. V was clipped by 5 bases and J by 5 bases; unmatched bases: 6. Germline V lookup: CDR1 SGHVS, CDR2 FQNEAQ. The CDR3 region is CASSQLTSGGHNEQFF. The CDR3 DNA is TGTGCCAGCAGCCAACTGACTAGCGGGGGGCACAATGAGCAGTTCTTC.

J is TRBJ2-7 and V is TRBV7-6; 10 nucleotides match TRBD1. V dropped 5 bases and J dropped 1; count of bases not matched to a gene: 2. CDR1 and CDR2 from the germline V gene are SGHVS and FNYEAQ. The CDR3 is 14 residues long. CDR3 protein: CASSRDRGSYEQYF. CDR3 in DNA: TGTGCCAGCAGCCGGGACAGGGGATCCTACGAGCAGTACTTC.

V gene TRBV2 combines with J gene TRBJ2-7; 8 nucleotides match TRBD2. This CDR3 has 14 amino acids. Germline CDR1 SNHLY, CDR2 FYNNEI. V shed 4 bases and J 1 base; nucleotides not matched to a gene: 3. The CDR3 spells CASSVPGGSYEQYF. The CDR3 DNA follows: TGTGCCAGCAGTGTCCCGGGGGGGTCCTACGAGCAGTACTTC.

This clone was observed a handful of times. The rearrangement uses TRBV27 and TRBJ1-2, with D possibly being TRBD1 (5 bases). Trimming pared 2 bases from V and 5 bases from J, leaving 9 bases between. The CDR3 is made up of 13 amino acids. Looked up from germline, CDR1 is MNHEY and CDR2 is SMNVEV (reference sequence). Here the CDR3 reads CASSLGQGYGYTF. CDR3 nucleotides: TGTGCCAGCAGTTTAGGGCAGGGTTATGGCTACACCTTC.

The chain combines TRBV27 with TRBJ1-3; TRBD1 is a possible D gene (5 bases). The CDR3 has 15 residues. Per germline, CDR1 MNHEY and CDR2 SMNVEV (reference sequence). The ends were cut back, 6 bases at V and 2 bases at J, with 14 bases in the middle. CDR3 DNA sequence: TGTGCCAGCAGGTCGGAGGGGCTGACTGGAAACACCATATATTTT. This encodes CASRSEGLTGNTIYF.

The rearrangement links TRBV7-7 to TRBJ2-3; 9 positions match TRBD1. Per germline, CDR1 SSHAT and CDR2 FNYEAQ (reference sequence). V shed 1 base, J shed 2 bases, and the junction held 1 base outside the gene matches. The CDR3 contains 15 residues. CDR3 nucleotide sequence: TGTGCCAGCAGCTTAGGGACAGGGGACACAGATACGCAGTATTTT. It specifies CASSLGTGDTDTQYF. The variable domain in full, with the rest retrieved from reference TRBV7-7 and TRBJ2-3, is GAGVSQSPRYKVTKRGQDVTLRCDPISSHATLYWYQQALGQGPEFLTYFNYEAQPDKSGLPSDRFSAERPEGSISTLTIQRTEQRDSAMYRCASSLGTGDTDTQYFGPGTRLTVL.

The chain employs TRBV20-1 and TRBJ2-3; 13 nucleotides match TRBD2. CDR3 length: 19 residues. In germline, CDR1 is DFQATT, CDR2 SNEGSKA (reference sequence). V lost 3 bases, J lost 4 bases, and 16 bases stayed unmatched. CDR3: CSASTLLAGGPRSPDTQYF. The CDR3 region has the DNA TGCAGTGCTAGTACCTTACTAGCGGGGGGGCCGAGAAGCCCAGATACGCAGTATTTT.

The rearrangement uses TRBV14 and TRBJ1-6; no clear D gene. Trimming took off 1 base at V and 0 bases at J, with 4 bases between the two ends. In germline, CDR1 is SGHDN, CDR2 FVKESK. This CDR3 has 15 amino acids. The CDR3 DNA is TGTGCCAGCAGCCAAGGTCGCTCCTATAATTCACCCCTCCACTTT. Protein: CASSQGRSYNSPLHF.

The chain recombines TRBV9 with TRBJ2-5; 15 bases align to TRBD2. Germline-derived CDR1 and CDR2 are SGDLS and YYNGEE. CDR3 length: 17 amino acids. J lost 5 bases, V lost 4 bases, and 9 bases had no gene match. DNA of the CDR3: TGTGCCAGCAGCCTAGGACTAGCGGGGGGGCGGTGGGAGACCCAGTACTTC. Its translation is CASSLGLAGGRWETQYF.

The chain is built from TRBV5-1 and TRBJ2-1; 8 bases line up with TRBD2. This CDR3 is built from 15 residues. Unmatched junction bases numbered 6, after V lost 3 bases and J lost 4 bases. CDR1 SGHRS and CDR2 YFSETQ come from the germline V gene. CDR3 DNA: TGCGCCAGCAGCTACGGCAGCGGGGGATACAATGAGCAGTTCTTC. This gives the protein CASSYGSGGYNEQFF.

The V and J genes are TRBV5-5 and TRBJ1-1, with 7 positions matching TRBD1. The trim removed 3 bases at V and 1 base at J, leaving 3 bases unmatched. Germline V gene lookup returns CDR1 SGHKS and CDR2 YYEKEE (reference sequence). The CDR3 runs to 14 residues. This chain's CDR3 is CASSWRQGNTEAFF. For the CDR3, the DNA is TGTGCCAGCAGCTGGAGACAGGGGAACACTGAAGCTTTCTTT.

This chain links TRBV5-1 with TRBJ1-2, with 8 bases aligning to TRBD1. Germline values: CDR1 SGHRS, CDR2 YFSETQ. The CDR3 is made up of 15 amino acids. Germline trimming cut 2 bases from V and 0 bases from J; bases unmatched to any gene: 3. CDR3 protein: CASSFGDRPNYGYTF. The CDR3 bases are TGCGCCAGCAGCTTCGGGGACAGGCCTAACTATGGCTACACCTTC.

This clone was counted only a few times. A junction boundary mismatches the germline segment, possibly from a read error. V is TRBV6-2 or TRBV6-3 and J is TRBJ1-4; TRBD1 matches 8 bases. This CDR3 is built from 13 residues. CDR1 is MNHEY and CDR2 is SVGEGT in the germline V gene. In nucleotides, the CDR3 is TGTGCCAGCAGTTACTCCCGTCTGGACAGGGCAGTTTTT. Translation: CASSYSRLDRAVF.

The DNA for the CDR3 is TGTGCCAGCAGTTTAGGGCCCTACTATGGCTACACCTTC. Its protein is CASSLGPYYGYTF. V gene TRBV27 combines with J gene TRBJ1-2; D is uncertain. V lost 2 bases to trimming and J lost 3 bases, with 7 bases between them. This CDR3 region has 13 residues. Germline V gene data show CDR1 as MNHEY and CDR2 as SMNVEV (reference sequence).

The gene calls are TRBV5-1 and TRBJ2-3; TRBD1 matches at 9 bases. V lost 3 bases, J lost 8 bases, and 13 bases stayed unmatched. The CDR3 spans 16 residues. Germline V gene data show CDR1 as SGHRS and CDR2 as YFSETQ. CDR3 residues: CASSSTGTGIRATQYF. CDR3 sequence (DNA): TGCGCCAGCAGCTCTACCGGGACAGGGATCCGCGCTACGCAGTATTTT.